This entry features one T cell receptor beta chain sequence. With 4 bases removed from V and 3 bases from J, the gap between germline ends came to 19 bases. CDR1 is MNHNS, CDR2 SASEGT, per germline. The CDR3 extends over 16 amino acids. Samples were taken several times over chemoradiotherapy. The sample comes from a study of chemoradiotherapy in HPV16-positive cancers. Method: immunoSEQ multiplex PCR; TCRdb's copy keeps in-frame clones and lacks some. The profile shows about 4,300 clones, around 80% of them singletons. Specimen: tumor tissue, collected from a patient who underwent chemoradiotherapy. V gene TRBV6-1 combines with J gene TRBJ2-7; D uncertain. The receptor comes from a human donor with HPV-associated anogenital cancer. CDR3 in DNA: TGTGCCAGCAGTGGGTGGGGATTGGTTGACCTCTACGAGCAGTACTTC. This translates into CASSGWGLVDLYEQYF.